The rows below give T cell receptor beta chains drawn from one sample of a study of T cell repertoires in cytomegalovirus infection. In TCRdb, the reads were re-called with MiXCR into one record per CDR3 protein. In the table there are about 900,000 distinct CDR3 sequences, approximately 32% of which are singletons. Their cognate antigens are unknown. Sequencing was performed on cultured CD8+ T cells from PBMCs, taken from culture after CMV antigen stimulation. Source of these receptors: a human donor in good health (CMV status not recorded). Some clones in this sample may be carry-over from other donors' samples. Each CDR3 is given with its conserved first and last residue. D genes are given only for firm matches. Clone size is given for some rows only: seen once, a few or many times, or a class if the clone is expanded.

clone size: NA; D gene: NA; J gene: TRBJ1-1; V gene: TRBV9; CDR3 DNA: TGTGCCAGCAGCCGACCCATGGCGCAGAACACTGAAGCTTTCTTT; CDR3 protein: CASSRPMAQNTEAFF
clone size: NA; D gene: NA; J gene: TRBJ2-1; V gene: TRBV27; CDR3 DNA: TGTGCCAGCAGTTTATCGAGGGGGGGGCCTCGCAATGAGCAGTTCTTC; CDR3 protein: CASSLSRGGPRNEQFF
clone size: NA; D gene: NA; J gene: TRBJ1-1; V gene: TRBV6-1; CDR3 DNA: TGTGCCAGCAGCAGGGATAGGGCCACTGAAGCTTGCTTT; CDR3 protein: CASSRDRATEACF
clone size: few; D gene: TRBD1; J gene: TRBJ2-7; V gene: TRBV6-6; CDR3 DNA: TGTGCCAGCAGCTGGGACAGGACCTACGAGCAGTACTTC; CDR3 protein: CASSWDRTYEQYF
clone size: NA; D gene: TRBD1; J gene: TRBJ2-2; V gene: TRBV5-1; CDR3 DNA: TGCGCCAGCAGCTTTTCCGGGACAGCCGAGACCGGGGAGCTGTTTTTT; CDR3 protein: CASSFSGTAETGELFF
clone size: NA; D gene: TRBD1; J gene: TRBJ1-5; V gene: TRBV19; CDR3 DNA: TGTGCCAGCGAACAGGGGAATCAGCCCCAGCATTTT; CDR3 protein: CASEQGNQPQHF
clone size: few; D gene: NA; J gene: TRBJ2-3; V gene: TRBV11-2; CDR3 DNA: TGTGCCAGCAGCTTGGGAAGGGCGGGGCGGCCTAGCACAGATACGCAGTATTTT; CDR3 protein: CASSLGRAGRPSTDTQYF
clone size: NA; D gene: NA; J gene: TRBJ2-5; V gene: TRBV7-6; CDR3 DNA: TGTGCCAGCAGCGCCCGGGACCTAGGGGAGACCCAGAACTTC; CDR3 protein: CASSARDLGETQNF
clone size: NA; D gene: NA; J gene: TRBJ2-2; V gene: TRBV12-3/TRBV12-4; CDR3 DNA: TGTGCCAGCAGTGAAGCAGGTTTTTCCGGGGAGCTGTTTTTT; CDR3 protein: CASSEAGFSGELFF
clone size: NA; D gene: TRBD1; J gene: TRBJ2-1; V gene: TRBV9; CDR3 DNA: TGTGCCAGCAGCGTCGGGACAGGGGGGGACAATGAGCAGTTCTTC; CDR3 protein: CASSVGTGGDNEQFF
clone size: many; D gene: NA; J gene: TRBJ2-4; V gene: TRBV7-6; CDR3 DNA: TGTGCCAGCAGCTCTAGAGGGAACTGGGACATTCAGTACTTC; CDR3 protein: CASSSRGNWDIQYF
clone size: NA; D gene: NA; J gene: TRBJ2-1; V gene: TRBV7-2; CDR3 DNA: TGTGCCAGCACCCCGTCGGGCTATGAGCAGTTCTTC; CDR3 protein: CASTPSGYEQFF
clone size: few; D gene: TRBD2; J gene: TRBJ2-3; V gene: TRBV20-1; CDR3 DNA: TGCAGTGCTAGAGATGGACTAGCGGATAGCACAGATACGCAGTATTTT; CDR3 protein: CSARDGLADSTDTQYF
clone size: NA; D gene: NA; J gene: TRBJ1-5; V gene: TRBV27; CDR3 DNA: TGTGCCAACAGGCCGGGACCGATGAAGACTCAGCCCCAGCATTTT; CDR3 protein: CANRPGPMKTQPQHF
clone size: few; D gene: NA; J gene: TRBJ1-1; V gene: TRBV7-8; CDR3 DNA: TGTGCCAGCAGCTTGTTTCTTACCCTCTCGAACACTGAAGCTTTCTTT; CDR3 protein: CASSLFLTLSNTEAFF
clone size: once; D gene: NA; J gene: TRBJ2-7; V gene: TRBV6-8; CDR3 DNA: TGTGCCAGCAGTCCCCTCGGAGGGAATTACGAGCAGTACTTC; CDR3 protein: CASSPLGGNYEQYF
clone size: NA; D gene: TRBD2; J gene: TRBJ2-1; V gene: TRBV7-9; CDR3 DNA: TGTGCCAGCAGATACTACGGTTCTAGCGGGGATTACAATGAGCAGTTCTTC; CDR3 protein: CASRYYGSSGDYNEQFF
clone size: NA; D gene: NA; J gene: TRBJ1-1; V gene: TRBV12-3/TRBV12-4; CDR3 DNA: TGTGCCAGCAGTTTATCACCATTGATTGAAGCTTTCTTT; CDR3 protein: CASSLSPLIEAFF
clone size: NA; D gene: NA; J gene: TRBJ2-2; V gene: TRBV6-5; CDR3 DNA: TGTGCCAGCAGTTACGAAGTCTCTCTAAACACCGGGGAGCTGTTTTTT; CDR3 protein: CASSYEVSLNTGELFF
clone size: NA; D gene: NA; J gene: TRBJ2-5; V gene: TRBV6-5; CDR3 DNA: TGTGCCAGCAGTTACTTCGGGTCTTCGGAGACCCAGTACTTC; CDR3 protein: CASSYFGSSETQYF
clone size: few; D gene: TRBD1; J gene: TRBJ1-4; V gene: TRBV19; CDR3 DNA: TGTGCCAGTAGTGGGACAGGGGTCGAACTGTTTTTT; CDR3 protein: CASSGTGVELFF
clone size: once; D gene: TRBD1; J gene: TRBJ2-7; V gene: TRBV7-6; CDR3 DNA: TGTGCCAGCAGCTTAGAAGGGTCGGGACAGGTCTTCAACGAGCAGTACTTC; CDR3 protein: CASSLEGSGQVFNEQYF
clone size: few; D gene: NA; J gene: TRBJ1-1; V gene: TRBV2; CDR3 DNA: TGTGCCAGCAGTGGAACCGGACAGAACATGAACACTGAAGCTTTCTTT; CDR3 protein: CASSGTGQNMNTEAFF
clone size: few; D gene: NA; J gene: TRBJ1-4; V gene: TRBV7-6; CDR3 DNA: TGTGCCAGCAGCGTCGTAAGGGGTGAAAAACTGTTTTTT; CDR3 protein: CASSVVRGEKLFF
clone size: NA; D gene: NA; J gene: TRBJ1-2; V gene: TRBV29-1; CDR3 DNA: TGCAGCGTCAACGGAGGGCGGGGCGGCTACACCTTC; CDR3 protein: CSVNGGRGGYTF
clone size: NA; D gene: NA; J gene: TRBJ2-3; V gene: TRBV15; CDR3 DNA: TGTGCCACGTCGGGGGGCGGGGGCACAGATACGCAGTATTTT; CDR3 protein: CATSGGGGTDTQYF
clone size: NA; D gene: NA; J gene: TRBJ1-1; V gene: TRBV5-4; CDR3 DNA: TGTGCCAGCAGCTACAATGGGAGGGGAGGAACTGAAGCTTTCTTT; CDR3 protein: CASSYNGRGGTEAFF
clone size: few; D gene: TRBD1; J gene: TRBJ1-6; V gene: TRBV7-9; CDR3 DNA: TGTGCCAGCAGCTTAGAAGCCATCCGGGACAGCTTTTACCTTTCACCCCTCCACTTT; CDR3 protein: CASSLEAIRDSFYLSPLHF
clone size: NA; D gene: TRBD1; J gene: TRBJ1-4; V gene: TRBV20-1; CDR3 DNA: TGCAGTGCTTCCGACAGGGAGGGTGAAAAACTGTTTTTT; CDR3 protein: CSASDREGEKLFF
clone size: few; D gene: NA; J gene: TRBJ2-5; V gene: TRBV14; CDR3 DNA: TGTGCCAGCAGCCAAGGGAGCTCCCTTGGAGAGACCCAGTACTTC; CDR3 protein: CASSQGSSLGETQYF
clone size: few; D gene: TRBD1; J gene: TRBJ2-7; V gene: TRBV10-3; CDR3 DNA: TGTGCCATCAGCTTCCCAGGGGGTTCCGAGCAGTACTTC; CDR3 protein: CAISFPGGSEQYF
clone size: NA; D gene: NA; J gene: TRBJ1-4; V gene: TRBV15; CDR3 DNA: TGTGCCACCAGGAGAATGACCGCCGAAAGCCCTACTAATGAAAAACTGTTTTTT; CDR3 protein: CATRRMTAESPTNEKLFF
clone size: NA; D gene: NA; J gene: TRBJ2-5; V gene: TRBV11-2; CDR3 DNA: TGTGCCAGCAGCTTAGGCCCCCTCGCCCAAGAGACCCAGTACTTC; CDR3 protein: CASSLGPLAQETQYF
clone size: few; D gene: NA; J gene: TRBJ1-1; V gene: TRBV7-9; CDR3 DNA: TGTGCCAGCAGCACCGACCCTAAGGGGGGGAACACTGAAGCTTTCTTT; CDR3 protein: CASSTDPKGGNTEAFF
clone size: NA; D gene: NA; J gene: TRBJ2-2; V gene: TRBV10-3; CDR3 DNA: TGTGCCATCAGTGAGTTTAGAGTAAACACCGGGGAGCTGTTTTTT; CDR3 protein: CAISEFRVNTGELFF
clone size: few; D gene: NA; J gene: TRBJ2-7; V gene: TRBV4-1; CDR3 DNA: TGCGCCAGCAGCATCCGGGACGGCGGAACCTACGAGCAGTACTTC; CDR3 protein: CASSIRDGGTYEQYF
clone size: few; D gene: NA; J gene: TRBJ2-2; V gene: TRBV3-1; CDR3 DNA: TGTGCCAGCAGCTCCTATGACCGGGGACAGCTGTTTTTT; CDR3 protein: CASSSYDRGQLFF
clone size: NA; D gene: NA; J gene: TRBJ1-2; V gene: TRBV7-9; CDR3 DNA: TGTGCCAGCAGCCACCCGACAGGAACTACTAACTATGGCTACACCTTC; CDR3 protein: CASSHPTGTTNYGYTF
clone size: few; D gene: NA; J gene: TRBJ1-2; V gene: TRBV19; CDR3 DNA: TGTGCCAGTAGTATACCAGTTGGCACGACGCATAGCTATGGCTACACCTTC; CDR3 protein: CASSIPVGTTHSYGYTF
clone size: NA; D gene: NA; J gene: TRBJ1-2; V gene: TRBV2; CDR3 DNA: TGTGCCAGCAGAGGGGAGGATGGCTACACCTTC; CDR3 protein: CASRGEDGYTF
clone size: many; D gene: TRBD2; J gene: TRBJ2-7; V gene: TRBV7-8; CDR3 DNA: TGTGCCAGCAGCTTCGCGGGGGGGACCTACGAGCAGTACTTC; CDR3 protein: CASSFAGGTYEQYF
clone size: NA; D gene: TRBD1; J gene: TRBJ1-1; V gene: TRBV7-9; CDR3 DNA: TGTGCCAGCAGCTTAGAGGGGACAGATGATGAAGCTTTCTTT; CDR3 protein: CASSLEGTDDEAFF
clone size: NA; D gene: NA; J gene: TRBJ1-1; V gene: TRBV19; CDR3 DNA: TGTGCCAGTCGCGAGGGTGGCCTGGGAACTGAAGCTTTCTTT; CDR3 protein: CASREGGLGTEAFF
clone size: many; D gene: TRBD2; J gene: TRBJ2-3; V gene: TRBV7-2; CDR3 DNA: TGTGCCAGCAGCACACCGGGACTAGCGTCGACAGATACGCAGTATTTT; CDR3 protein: CASSTPGLASTDTQYF
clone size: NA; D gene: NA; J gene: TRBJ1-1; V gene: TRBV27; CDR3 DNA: TGTGCCAGCAGTTTCTCCGGGACATTAACTGAAGCTTTCTTT; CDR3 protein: CASSFSGTLTEAFF
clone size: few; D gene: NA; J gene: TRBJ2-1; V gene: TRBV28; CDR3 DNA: TGTGCCAGCAGTGCGCGGGACAGCTCCTACAATGAGCAGTTCTTC; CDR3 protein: CASSARDSSYNEQFF
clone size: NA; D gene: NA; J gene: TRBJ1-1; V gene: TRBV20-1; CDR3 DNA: TGCAGTGCCCTTATCAGCACAAACACTGAAGCTTTCTTT; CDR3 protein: CSALISTNTEAFF
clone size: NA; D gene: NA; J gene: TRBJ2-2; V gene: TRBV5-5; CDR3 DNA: TGTGCCAGCAGCTTGGTTAGGGCCACCGGGGAGCTGTTTTTT; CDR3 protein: CASSLVRATGELFF
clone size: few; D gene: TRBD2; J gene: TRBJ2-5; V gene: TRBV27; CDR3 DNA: TGTGCCAGCAGTTTTGGTTGGGAGGGGGAGACCCAGTACTTC; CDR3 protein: CASSFGWEGETQYF
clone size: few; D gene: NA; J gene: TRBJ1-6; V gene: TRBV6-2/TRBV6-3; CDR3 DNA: TGTGCCAGCAGTTACTCCGCGTCACCCCTCCACTTT; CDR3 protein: CASSYSASPLHF
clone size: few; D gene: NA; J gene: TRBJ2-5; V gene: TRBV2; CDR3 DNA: TGTGCCAGCACTGGGACAGCGGGCGGGGAGACCCAGTACTTC; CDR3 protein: CASTGTAGGETQYF
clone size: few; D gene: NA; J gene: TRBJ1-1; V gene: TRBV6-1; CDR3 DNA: TGTGCCAGCAGTGAAATTGGGAGCGGGACTGAAGCTTTCTTT; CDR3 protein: CASSEIGSGTEAFF
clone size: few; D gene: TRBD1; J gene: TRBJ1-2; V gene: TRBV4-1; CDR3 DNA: TGCGCCAGCAGCCAGGGACAGGGTCACTATGGCTACACCTTC; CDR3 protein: CASSQGQGHYGYTF
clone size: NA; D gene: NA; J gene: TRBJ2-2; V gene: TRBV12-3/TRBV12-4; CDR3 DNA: TGTGCCAGCAGTTTTGGCAGGGGAAGTTACGGCGGGGAGCTGTTTTTT; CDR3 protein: CASSFGRGSYGGELFF
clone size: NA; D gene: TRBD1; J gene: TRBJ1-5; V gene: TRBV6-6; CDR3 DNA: TGTGCCAGCAGTTACTACCCGGACAGGGACCACAATCAGCCCCAGCATTTT; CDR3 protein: CASSYYPDRDHNQPQHF